The T cell receptor beta chain described here comes from a study of blood T cell repertoires in COVID-19. On the study more broadly: Sites across the United States, Italy and Spain contributed samples from acute and convalescent COVID-19. T cells, B-cell-depleted T cells, or PBMCs supplied cDNA or gDNA.

Profiling relied on immunoSEQ multiplex PCR, and the TCRdb table lists in-frame clones only, not all of them. Among hundreds of thousands of clones listed, about 70% were seen once. The sample holds one count of this clone. Deletions cut 7 bases from V and 4 bases from J, with 11 bases between. CDR3 size: 13 residues. Germline V gene data show CDR1 as SNHLY and CDR2 as FYNNEI. The sequenced sample was peripheral blood. The chain carries TRBV2 and TRBJ2-1; tentative D call: TRBD2 (6 bases). The clonotype originates from a woman aged 80 or over with acute or convalescent COVID-19. The CDR3 DNA follows: TGTGCCAGCATCAGGACTATTTACAATGAGCAGTTCTTC. This codes for CASIRTIYNEQFF.